The present T cell receptor (beta chain) was sequenced within a study of blood T cell repertoires in COVID-19. About the study: Samples of COVID-19 (acute and convalescent) were obtained from the United States, Italy and Spain. The cDNA or gDNA used as material had been derived from T cells, B-cell-depleted T cells, or PBMCs.

The length of the CDR3 is 16 residues. V dropped 0 bases and J dropped 7 bases, with 16 bases sitting between them. Germline values: CDR1 LGHNA, CDR2 YSLEER. How the authors handled the data: For nucleated cells, counts were estimated from reference gene primer amplification. Method: immunoSEQ multiplex PCR; TCRdb's copy keeps in-frame clones and lacks some. D and trimming were read from the DNA, whereas the V and J calls and clone size are those reported in that table. The profile shows about 84,000 clones, approximately 86% of them singletons. This TCR was recovered from an elderly woman with acute or convalescent COVID-19. The chain links TRBV4-3 to TRBJ2-1, with D perhaps TRBD2 (6 bases). Source material: peripheral blood. This CDR3 reads CASSQDLFKAGNEQFF. The DNA for the CDR3 is TGCGCCAGCAGCCAAGACTTGTTCAAGGCGGGGAATGAGCAGTTCTTC.